Listed below are T cell receptor beta chains from one sample, sequenced in a study of blood T cell repertoires in COVID-19. The repertoire was sequenced with immunoSEQ multiplex PCR; TCRdb's copy has only in-frame clones and lacks some. This sample yields fewer than 600,000 clones, of which 89% are seen a single time; around 0.92% belongs to the top ten. The sequencing sample was made of peripheral blood. Source of these receptors: a man between 18 and 29 years old with COVID-19, enrolled during active disease. Both conserved end residues are part of each CDR3. The D gene is left open where the match is weak. Only part of the rows carry a size: once, few, many, or a class if the clone is expanded.

length	V	J	D	size	DNA	CDR3
15	TRBV15	TRBJ1-1	.	.	TGTGCCACCAGCAGGGGACGGGGTCCGGGGGCTGAAGCTTTCTTT	CATSRGRGPGAEAFF
14	TRBV6-5	TRBJ2-5	.	.	TGTGCCAGCAGTTACGGCATACCCCAAGAGACCCAGTACTTC	CASSYGIPQETQYF
13	TRBV30	TRBJ1-6	TRBD1	.	TGTGCCGCCGGGGACAGGGGAAATTCACCCCTCCACTTT	CAAGDRGNSPLHF
15	TRBV24-1	TRBJ2-1	.	.	TGTGCCACCCGGGTAAGGGAGTTCAACAATATTGAGCAGTTCTTC	CATRVREFNNIEQFF
11	TRBV7-2	TRBJ1-1	.	.	TGTGCCAGCAGTCGGACAGCTGAAGCTTTCTTT	CASSRTAEAFF
15	TRBV27	TRBJ1-2	.	.	TGTGCCAGCAGTTCCCTGGGCGCGGGTAACTATGGCTACACCTTC	CASSSLGAGNYGYTF
16	TRBV5-1	TRBJ2-5	TRBD2	once	TGCGCCAGCAGCTTGGTGGCGGGGGGGCCGCCAGAGACCCAGTACTTC	CASSLVAGGPPETQYF
13	TRBV6-5	TRBJ2-1	TRBD1	.	TGTGCCAGCAGTTACTCGACGGGGACAGTACAGTTCTTC	CASSYSTGTVQFF
14	TRBV30	TRBJ1-2	.	.	TGTGCCTGGAGTGTACAAGCGTCCGACTATGGCTACACCTTC	CAWSVQASDYGYTF
14	TRBV11-1	TRBJ2-7	.	.	TGTGCCAGCAGCCGCGCCCGGACAAATTACGAGCAGTACTTC	CASSRARTNYEQYF
15	TRBV5-1	TRBJ2-1	TRBD2	.	TGCGCCAGCAGCTTGAGACTAGCGGGATCGGCTGAGCAGTTCTTC	CASSLRLAGSAEQFF
17	TRBV4-1	TRBJ2-3	.	.	TGCGCCAGCAGCCAAGATCGCCGGGACTCCCGCACAGATACGCAGTATTTT	CASSQDRRDSRTDTQYF
15	TRBV5-4	TRBJ2-3	.	.	TGTGCCAGCAGCCCAAAGGGGAATCAAGGAGATACGCAGTATTTT	CASSPKGNQGDTQYF
15	TRBV4-1	TRBJ2-7	.	.	TGCGCCAGCAGCCAAGTTTGGGACACCGAGGGCGAGCAGTACTTC	CASSQVWDTEGEQYF
16	TRBV7-2	TRBJ2-1	TRBD1	.	TGTGCCAGCAGCAGTAGAGTTGGGACAGGGATACATGAGCAGTTCTTC	CASSSRVGTGIHEQFF
13	TRBV24-1	TRBJ2-2	TRBD2	.	TGTGCCACCGGGGGGGTAAACACCGGGGAGCTGTTTTTT	CATGGVNTGELFF
17	TRBV28	TRBJ1-5	.	.	TGTGCCAGCAGTTTTGTTGTGGGGGGTTATAGCAATCAGCCCCAGCATTTT	CASSFVVGGYSNQPQHF
15	TRBV5-1	TRBJ2-1	TRBD2	once	TGCGCCAGCAGCTCCAGCGGGAGAGGGTCCGATGAGCAGTTCTTC	CASSSSGRGSDEQFF
16	TRBV27	TRBJ2-1	TRBD2	.	TGTGCCAGCAGTTTTGGGCTAGCGGGGGGGCCGAGTGAGCAGTTCTTC	CASSFGLAGGPSEQFF
15	TRBV10-3	TRBJ2-3	TRBD2	.	TGTGCCATCAGTGCCGCCGGGACTAGCCCAGATACGCAGTATTTT	CAISAAGTSPDTQYF
15	TRBV10-3	TRBJ2-7	.	.	TGTGCCATCAGTGAGTCTCCCCAGGGACACTACGAGCAGTACTTC	CAISESPQGHYEQYF
12	TRBV12-3/TRBV12-4	TRBJ1-4	.	.	TGTGCCAGCAGTATTACAGAGGAAAAACTGTTTTTT	CASSITEEKLFF
16	TRBV15	TRBJ1-5	.	.	TGTGCCACCAGCAGAGGTAGAGGTCCTTTGGATCAGCCCCAGCATTTT	CATSRGRGPLDQPQHF
14	TRBV3-1/TRBV3-2	TRBJ2-7	TRBD1	.	TGTGCCAGCAGCCCCGGGACAGGGTCCTTCGAGCAGTACTTC	CASSPGTGSFEQYF
15	TRBV21-1	TRBJ1-2	.	.	TGTGCCAGCAGCAAGGGCACAGGGAGTTTGAAAGGCTACACCTTC	CASSKGTGSLKGYTF
13	TRBV27	TRBJ1-4	.	.	TGTGCCAGTAAAGGGGGAACTAATGAAAAACTGTTTTTT	CASKGGTNEKLFF
15	TRBV19	TRBJ2-7	TRBD2	.	TGTGCCAGTAGTTTGAGGGGACTAGCGACCTTCGAGCAGTACTTC	CASSLRGLATFEQYF
14	TRBV7-8	TRBJ2-1	.	.	TGTGCCAGCAGCCCGGAGGAGGGAACCAATGAGCAGTTCTTC	CASSPEEGTNEQFF
14	TRBV7-2	TRBJ2-7	.	few	TGTGCCAGCAGCTCCTCAGGGACAAGCTACGAGCAGTACTTC	CASSSSGTSYEQYF
15	TRBV2	TRBJ1-5	.	few	TGTGCCAGCAGTGAACAGGGGAATAGCAATCAGCCCCAGCATTTT	CASSEQGNSNQPQHF
14	TRBV14	TRBJ1-3	.	.	TGTGCCAGCAGCCCGTCACTCTCTGGAAACACCATATATTTT	CASSPSLSGNTIYF
14	TRBV5-1	TRBJ2-2	.	.	TGCGCCAGCAAGGAGCAGGGGTACACCGGGGAGCTGTTTTTT	CASKEQGYTGELFF
14	TRBV7-8	TRBJ1-3	.	.	TGTGCCAGCAGCTTAGCGGGGCAAGGAAACACCATATATTTT	CASSLAGQGNTIYF
14	TRBV18	TRBJ1-1	.	.	TGTGCCAGCTTTACCACTCGGTCCCTCGCTGAAGCTTTCTTT	CASFTTRSLAEAFF
14	TRBV2	TRBJ2-7	.	.	TGTGCCAGCAGTGACACTATTCCCTCCTACGAGCAGTACTTC	CASSDTIPSYEQYF
15	TRBV18	TRBJ2-3	.	once	TGTGCCAGCTCTCCAGACACGGCTAGCACAGATACGCAGTATTTT	CASSPDTASTDTQYF
22	TRBV4-1	TRBJ2-1	.	.	TGCGCCAGCAGCCCAAGAATTTTTACTAGCCTCCACTCCATAAGCTCCTACAATGAGCAGTTCTTC	CASSPRIFTSLHSISSYNEQFF
15	TRBV11-3	TRBJ1-2	TRBD1	once	TGTGCCAGCAGCGTCACAGGGGGCGCTTCCTATGGCTACACCTTC	CASSVTGGASYGYTF
12	TRBV10-3	TRBJ1-2	TRBD1	.	TGTGCCATCAGTGCTGGGACAGGGGTCTACACCTTC	CAISAGTGVYTF
12	TRBV6-6	TRBJ2-3	.	.	TGTGCCAGCAGTCCCCCCTTGGATACGCAGTATTTT	CASSPPLDTQYF
14	TRBV29-1	TRBJ1-1	TRBD1	.	TGCAGCGTTGAAGAGACAGGGGAGAACACTGAAGCTTTCTTT	CSVEETGENTEAFF
13	TRBV29-1	TRBJ2-5	.	once	TGCAGCGTGGGCCTGCGGCACCAAGAGACCCAGTACTTC	CSVGLRHQETQYF
15	TRBV5-1	TRBJ1-4	.	.	TGCGCCAGCAGCTTGGAGGGAGCAACTAATGAAAAACTGTTTTTT	CASSLEGATNEKLFF
13	TRBV7-8	TRBJ2-7	TRBD1	.	TGTGCCAGCAGCGGGACAGGGCACTACGAGCAGTACTTC	CASSGTGHYEQYF